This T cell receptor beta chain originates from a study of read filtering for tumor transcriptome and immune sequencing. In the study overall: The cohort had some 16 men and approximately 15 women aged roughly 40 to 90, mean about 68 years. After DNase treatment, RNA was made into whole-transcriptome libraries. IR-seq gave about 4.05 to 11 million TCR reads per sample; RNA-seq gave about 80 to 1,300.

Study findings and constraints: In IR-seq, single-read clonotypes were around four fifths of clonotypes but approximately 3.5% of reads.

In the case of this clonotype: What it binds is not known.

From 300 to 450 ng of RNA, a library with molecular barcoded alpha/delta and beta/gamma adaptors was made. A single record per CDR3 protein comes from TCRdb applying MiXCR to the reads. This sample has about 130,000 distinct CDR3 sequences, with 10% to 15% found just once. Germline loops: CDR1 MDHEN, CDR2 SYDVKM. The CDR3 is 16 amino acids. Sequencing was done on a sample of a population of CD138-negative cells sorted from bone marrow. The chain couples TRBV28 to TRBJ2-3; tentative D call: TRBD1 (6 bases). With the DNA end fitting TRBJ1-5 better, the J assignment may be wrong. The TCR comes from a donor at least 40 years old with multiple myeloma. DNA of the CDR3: TGTGCCAGCAGTTCCAGCGCGCGGGGGCTCACAGATACGCAGCATTTT. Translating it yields CASSSSARGLTDTQHF.